These T cell receptor beta chains were read from a single sample in a study of blood T cell repertoires in COVID-19. Clones were read by immunoSEQ multiplex PCR, and TCRdb kept only the in-frame ones, dropping some. The data hold roughly 400,000 clones, with 88% observed a single time. Sample: PBMCs or T cells enriched from blood (not recorded which). The receptor set was obtained from a woman aged 40 to 49 with acute COVID-19. Each CDR3 is given with its conserved first and last residue. A D gene is named only where the DNA matches it firmly. Expanded clones get a size class; other rows say once, few or many, or leave the size out.

v_gene	j_gene	abundance	d_gene	CDR3aa	CDR3nt
TRBV5-1	TRBJ2-2	NA	NA	CASSLGAQTGNTGELFF	TGCGCCAGCAGCCTCGGAGCGCAGACCGGTAACACCGGGGAGCTGTTTTTT
TRBV7-9	TRBJ2-7	NA	TRBD2	CASSPWGSGASYEQYF	TGTGCCAGCAGCCCGTGGGGTAGCGGGGCCTCCTACGAGCAGTACTTC
TRBV6-4	TRBJ1-5	NA	NA	CASSDSISQPQHF	TGTGCCAGCAGTGACTCGATTAGCCAGCCCCAGCATTTT
TRBV7-9	TRBJ1-4	NA	NA	CASSRRTAPNEKLFF	TGTGCCAGCAGCCGACGGACAGCTCCTAATGAAAAACTGTTTTTT
TRBV3-1/TRBV3-2	TRBJ1-2	NA	NA	CASSQDGAVNYGYTF	TGTGCCAGCAGCCAAGATGGGGCCGTTAACTATGGCTACACCTTC
TRBV4-2	TRBJ2-1	NA	NA	CASSQEMGNRLHEQFF	TGTGCCAGCAGCCAAGAGATGGGTAATCGACTTCATGAGCAGTTCTTC
TRBV4-1	TRBJ1-3	NA	NA	CASSQEGTRGNTIYF	TGCGCCAGCAGCCAAGAGGGGACAAGGGGAAACACCATATATTTT
TRBV5-4	TRBJ1-1	NA	NA	CASTLTGSNTEAFF	TGTGCCAGCACATTAACAGGGTCGAACACTGAAGCTTTCTTT
TRBV4-1	TRBJ2-1	NA	NA	CASSQVDIRAVRNEQFF	TGCGCCAGCAGCCAAGTTGATATTCGAGCGGTTAGAAATGAGCAGTTCTTC
TRBV7-9	TRBJ2-7	many	TRBD2	CASSFGTPGGDEQYF	TGTGCCAGCAGCTTCGGGACTCCTGGGGGGGACGAGCAGTACTTC
TRBV29-1	TRBJ1-2	NA	TRBD1	CSVGAKRDRSYGYTF	TGCAGCGTTGGAGCTAAAAGGGACAGGAGCTATGGCTACACCTTC
TRBV5-1	TRBJ2-2	NA	TRBD2	CASSGTSPTGELFF	TGCGCCAGCAGCGGGACTAGCCCCACCGGGGAGCTGTTTTTT
TRBV6-5	TRBJ2-7	NA	NA	CASTSGLSAYEQYF	TGTGCCAGCACGTCAGGACTGTCGGCCTACGAGCAGTACTTC
TRBV30	TRBJ1-3	NA	NA	CAWTVSSGNTIYF	TGTGCCTGGACCGTTAGCTCTGGAAACACCATATATTTT
TRBV2	TRBJ2-3	NA	NA	CASSGTPSSTDTQYF	TGTGCCAGCAGTGGGACACCTTCTAGCACAGATACGCAGTATTTT